Sequencing of this T cell receptor (beta chain) was carried out in a study of breast tumors, draining lymph nodes, adjacent tissues. This clonotype was recorded a few times. Antigen: not known. Trimming shortened V by 6 bases and J by 2 bases, and 7 bases separated the two germline ends. Germline lookup yields CDR1 MDHEN and CDR2 SYDVKM. The CDR3 is 12 residues long. Study-level findings and limits: Tumor T cell lymph node origin was a supported hypothesis, not proven. The data were judged consistent with most tumor T cells coming from lymph node and expanding in tumor. Compared with lymph nodes, tumors were less diverse; compared with nontumor tissue, more. Luminal-like breast cancer showed significantly greater tumor-nontumor repertoire similarity than basal-like breast cancer did.

Breast cancer patients provided tissue from their axillary draining lymph nodes. TCRdb ran MiXCR on the multiplex PCR reads and lists one entry per CDR3 protein. The sample has a few hundred thousand distinct CDR3 sequences, 30% to 35% seen once. Sequenced sample: axillary lymph node tissue. The origin of this receptor is a female donor with breast cancer. Some clones in this sample may be carry-over from other donors' samples. The rearrangement links TRBV28 to TRBJ1-2, with D hard to call. Here the CDR3 DNA reads TGTGCCAGCAGACAGCTAAACTATGGCTACACCTTC. Protein: CASRQLNYGYTF.